These T cell receptor beta chains were read from a single sample in a study of cytomegalovirus exposure and HLA in healthy donors. Data came from immunoSEQ multiplex PCR; TCRdb stores just in-frame clones and leaves some out. The table shows about 93,000 clones, with more than 60% occurring only once. The sequencing input was PBMCs. Source of these receptors: a boy younger than 18 in good health and CMV-seronegative. Both conserved end residues are part of each CDR3. The D gene is left open where the match is weak. Only some rows state a clone size, as once, few, many or a class for expanded clones.

V gene	J gene	clone size	D gene	CDR3 DNA	CDR3 protein
TRBV4-3	TRBJ2-2	NA	NA	TGCGCCAGCAGCCAAGATCCCAGGGCCGCCGGGGAGCTGTTTTTT	CASSQDPRAAGELFF
TRBV5-4	TRBJ2-3	few	NA	TGTGCCAGCAGCTTACAGGGAATTGAAGATACGCAGTATTTT	CASSLQGIEDTQYF
TRBV4-2	TRBJ2-1	NA	TRBD2	TGTGCCAGCAGCCAGGCCCCAGCGGGGGGTATTGATGAGCAGTTCTTC	CASSQAPAGGIDEQFF
TRBV4-2	TRBJ2-5	NA	NA	TGTGCCAGCAGCCACTCACGACAGAGACAAGAGACCCAGTACTTC	CASSHSRQRQETQYF
TRBV7-2	TRBJ2-1	NA	NA	TGTGCCAGCAGGGCCCGTAGGAGAGAGTTCCATGAGCAGTTCTTC	CASRARRREFHEQFF
TRBV20-1	TRBJ2-1	NA	NA	TGCAGTGCTAGGTATAGCGATGAGCAGTTCTTC	CSARYSDEQFF
TRBV11-2	TRBJ1-1	once	NA	TGTGCCAGCAGCGCTCCACGAGGATACACTGAAGCTTTCTTT	CASSAPRGYTEAFF
TRBV28	TRBJ1-5	NA	TRBD1	TGTGCCAGCAGTTTAGGGGACAGGAAATATCAGCCCCAGCATTTT	CASSLGDRKYQPQHF
TRBV29-1	TRBJ1-1	NA	TRBD1	TGCAGCGTTGTCCGACAGGGGGTGTTGGAAGCTTTCTTT	CSVVRQGVLEAFF
TRBV13	TRBJ2-7	NA	NA	TGTGCCAGCAGCTCCGCAGGAGGGGGCCCTTACGAGCAGTACTTC	CASSSAGGGPYEQYF
TRBV5-1	TRBJ2-3	NA	NA	TGCGCCAGCTGGCAGTCTAGCACAGATACGCAGTATTTT	CASWQSSTDTQYF
TRBV6-1	TRBJ2-3	NA	NA	TGTGCCAGCAGTGCCGGGGTTGGGGAGACAGATACGCAGTATTTT	CASSAGVGETDTQYF
TRBV28	TRBJ2-3	NA	NA	TGTGCCAGCAGTTTGGGGGGAAGCACAGATACGCAGTATTTT	CASSLGGSTDTQYF
TRBV7-6	TRBJ1-5	NA	TRBD1	TGTGCCAGCAGCCCTCGGGACAGGACTGATCAGCCCCAGCATTTT	CASSPRDRTDQPQHF
TRBV29-1	TRBJ1-5	few	NA	TGCAGCGTTGAAGATGTCCTGGGGAGTGAGCATTTT	CSVEDVLGSEHF
TRBV29-1	TRBJ1-1	NA	NA	TGCAGCGGCCAAATGGGGGGTGACACTGAAGCTTTCTTT	CSGQMGGDTEAFF
TRBV30	TRBJ2-1	NA	TRBD2	TGTGCCTGGAGTGTTTTGCTAGCGGGAGTTGAGCAGTTCTTC	CAWSVLLAGVEQFF
TRBV30	TRBJ1-5	NA	NA	TGTGCCTGGAGTGTACTTTTTGAGGGGGCCCAGCATTTT	CAWSVLFEGAQHF
TRBV19	TRBJ2-5	NA	NA	TGTGCCAGTAGTACCAGACTCCAAGAGACCCAGTACTTC	CASSTRLQETQYF
TRBV4-1	TRBJ1-5	NA	NA	TGCGCCAGCAGCCAAGTGGCGGTTAACAGCAATCAGCCCCAGCATTTT	CASSQVAVNSNQPQHF
TRBV30	TRBJ1-5	NA	TRBD1	TGTGCCTTTCAAACAGGGGCCGTTCAGCCCCAGCATTTT	CAFQTGAVQPQHF
TRBV29-1	TRBJ2-1	NA	TRBD2	TGCAGCGTTGCTGGCCTTTGGCGGGAGATGTTCAATGAGCAGTTCTTC	CSVAGLWREMFNEQFF
TRBV30	TRBJ1-2	NA	TRBD1	TGTGCCTGGAAGTTTCAGGGGGCGAGAGGTAATGGCTACACCTTC	CAWKFQGARGNGYTF
TRBV2	TRBJ1-2	few	NA	TGTGCCAGCAGTGAAGCGCCACCTGAGGGACGGGAGGATGGCTACACCTTC	CASSEAPPEGREDGYTF
TRBV19	TRBJ2-6	NA	NA	TGTGCCAGTACCTCTTCTGGGGCCAACGTCCTGACTTTC	CASTSSGANVLTF
TRBV28	TRBJ2-7	once	TRBD1	TGTGCCAGCAGTTTAAGGGGGCTCGAGCAGTACTTC	CASSLRGLEQYF
TRBV19	TRBJ1-1	NA	NA	TGTGCCAGTAGTATATTCGGACAGACTGAAGCTTTCTTT	CASSIFGQTEAFF
TRBV6-5	TRBJ1-2	NA	TRBD1	TGTGCCAGCAGTCCGCCCGGACAGGTTAACTATGGCTACACCTTC	CASSPPGQVNYGYTF
TRBV4-3	TRBJ1-5	NA	NA	TGCGCCAGCAGCCAAGATTATGGAGGCAATCAGCCCCAGCATTTT	CASSQDYGGNQPQHF
TRBV5-1	TRBJ1-1	NA	TRBD1	TGCGCCAGCAGCGACGAGACAGGGGGCGGCACTGAAGCTTTCTTT	CASSDETGGGTEAFF
TRBV7-8	TRBJ2-7	once	TRBD1	TGTGCCAGCAGCGTTTCGGGACAGGGTCACGAGCAGTACTTC	CASSVSGQGHEQYF
TRBV10-3	TRBJ1-3	once	NA	TGTGCCATCAGTGAGTCGTCAGAACTAGTGGGAAACACCATATATTTT	CAISESSELVGNTIYF
TRBV7-9	TRBJ1-4	once	NA	TGTGCCAGCAGCCCCTACGGGGGGCAGGGTAATGAAAAACTGTTTTTT	CASSPYGGQGNEKLFF
TRBV7-2	TRBJ1-5	NA	TRBD1	TGTGCCAGCAGCTCGCAGGGACAGGGGGAGCCCCAGCATTTT	CASSSQGQGEPQHF
TRBV7-2	TRBJ1-1	NA	NA	TGTGCCAGCAGCTCCGACAGGAACACTGAAGCTTTCTTT	CASSSDRNTEAFF
TRBV4-3	TRBJ2-1	NA	TRBD1	TGCGCCAGCAGCCAAGGGACAGGGCCTTACAATGAGCAGTTCTTC	CASSQGTGPYNEQFF
TRBV11-1	TRBJ1-3	NA	NA	TGTGCCAGCAGCTTAGGTGGGCAGAAGACCTCTGGAAACACCATATATTTT	CASSLGGQKTSGNTIYF
TRBV4-1	TRBJ1-5	NA	NA	TGCGCCAGCAGAGCTACAGGCACCCGTCAGCCCCAGCATTTT	CASRATGTRQPQHF
TRBV25-1	TRBJ2-7	NA	TRBD1	TGTGCCAGCAGTAAATCCGGGACAGGGTCGTACGAGCAGTACTTC	CASSKSGTGSYEQYF